This T cell receptor (beta chain) was captured in a study of a mutant IDH1 vaccine in newly diagnosed glioma (dated by TCRdb to the early 2020s). A note on the overall study: Vaccination was initiated 4-6 weeks after radiotherapy alone, or concurrently with temozolomide cycles in the chemotherapy-containing groups. Of the roughly 33 treated patients, 62.5% were male and 37.5% were female, and a mean age of approximately 40 years was recorded. Longitudinal TCRB deep sequencing was done for 25 to 30 treated patients, wherever samples were available for exploratory analyses. Peripheral blood was collected at six visits: V03 (baseline), V05, V07, V10, V12 and V13. The week-35 safety follow-up took place at visit V12, and the week-47 end of study took place at visit V13. Prior to enrollment, patients had been given standard therapy consisting of radiotherapy alone, temozolomide alone, or radiochemotherapy with temozolomide, with the combination given to most patients. Broad study findings and their caveats: PBMC samples for TCRB deep sequencing were selected based on availability. The authors stated that sample limitations prevented analyses of patient blood samples from being reproduced. Immune responses induced by the vaccine were seen in 90% to 95% of patients across multiple MHC alleles. Pseudoprogression appeared unrelated to alterations in the top peripheral T cell clonotypes detected by TCRB sequencing.

What this sample's time point label stands for: week 35, safety follow-up. Every vaccine dose consisted of 300 ug of a 20-mer mutant IDH1 peptide in Montanide, administered subcutaneously together with topical imiquimod. Eight vaccinations were administered to patients in weeks 1, 3, 5, 7, 11, 15, 19 and 23, corresponding to visits V03 through V10. Newly diagnosed WHO grade 3 or 4 IDH1-mutant astrocytomas showing loss of nuclear ATRX were present in the donors. The samples were drawn from NOA16, a multicentre, single-arm, open-label phase I trial in Germany that tested a mutant IDH1 peptide vaccine in humans for the first time. The DNeasy Blood and Tissue Kit was used to extract genomic DNA from EDTA blood for TCRB sequencing. Receptor amplification or capture employed the immunoSEQ multiplex PCR assay. The hsTCRB Kit was used according to the manufacturer's protocol to amplify rearranged TCR beta chain sequences. An Illumina MiSeq was used to sequence the TCRB libraries. The authors' analysis ran thus. The kit vendor's proprietary platform handled demultiplexing, trimming and gene mapping. TCRdb took over this immuneACCESS table, retaining in-frame rearrangements with V and J assigned. Such tables are incomplete; in checked studies, under half of the missing clones stem from an unresolved V gene, and the remainder is unexplained. That table gives V, J and clone size, and the DNA gave D and trimming. This sample comprises about 69,000 clones, around 84% of them detected only once. Approximately 2% of the sample is in the top ten clones.

About this clone itself: This receptor's antigen is unknown. It has no much larger one-base neighbor in the sample; base qualities were not kept.

CDR1 and CDR2, per the germline V gene, are MDHEN and SYDVKM. At the junction V is shortened by 7 bases and J by 2 bases, with 6 bases in between. CDR3 length: 12 amino acids, cysteine to phenylalanine. Only CDR3 DNA is held: 36 bases, read in frame from base 1. This sample comprised PBMCs, obtained from a glioma patient whose treatment included an IDH1 peptide vaccine. This chain joins TRBV28 to TRBJ1-5, with a weak D call of TRBD1 (6 bases match). The receptor was isolated from a man aged 30 to 45 with glioma. CDR3 reads: CASNRGNQPQHF. The DNA sequence is given as TGTGCCAGCAACAGGGGCAATCAGCCCCAGCATTTT.